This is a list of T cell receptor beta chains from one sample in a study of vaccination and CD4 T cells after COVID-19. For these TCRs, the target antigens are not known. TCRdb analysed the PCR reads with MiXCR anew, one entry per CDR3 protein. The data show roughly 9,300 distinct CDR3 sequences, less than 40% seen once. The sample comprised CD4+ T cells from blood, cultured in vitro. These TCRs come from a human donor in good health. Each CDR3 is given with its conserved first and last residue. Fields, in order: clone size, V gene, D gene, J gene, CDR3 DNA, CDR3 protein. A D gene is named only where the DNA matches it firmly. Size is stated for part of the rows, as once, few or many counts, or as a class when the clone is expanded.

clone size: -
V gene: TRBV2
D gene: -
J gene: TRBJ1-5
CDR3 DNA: TGTGCCAGCAAAGGACAGTCCAATCAGCCCCAGCATTTT
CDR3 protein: CASKGQSNQPQHF

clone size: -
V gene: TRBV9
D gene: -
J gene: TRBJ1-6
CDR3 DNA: TGTGCCAGCAGCGTAGCCGAGGGAAATATAGGGTCACCCCTCCACTTT
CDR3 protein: CASSVAEGNIGSPLHF

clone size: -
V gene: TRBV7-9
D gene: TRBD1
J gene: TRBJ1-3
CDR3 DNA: TGTGCCAGCAGTGTCTGGGACAGGGGAAACACCATATATTTT
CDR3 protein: CASSVWDRGNTIYF

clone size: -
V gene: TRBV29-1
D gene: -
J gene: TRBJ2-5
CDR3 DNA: TGCAGCGTTCTCACAGGGTTAGAGACCCAGTACTTC
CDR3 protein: CSVLTGLETQYF

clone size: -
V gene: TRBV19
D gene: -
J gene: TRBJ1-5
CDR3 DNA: TGTGCCAGTACCCTACTTGGCCGGACGGGGAATCAGCCCCAGCATTTT
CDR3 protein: CASTLLGRTGNQPQHF

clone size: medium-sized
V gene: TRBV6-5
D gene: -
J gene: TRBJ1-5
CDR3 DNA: TGTGCCAGCAGTTATAGGGGAGAAAGTCAGCCCCAGCATTTT
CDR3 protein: CASSYRGESQPQHF

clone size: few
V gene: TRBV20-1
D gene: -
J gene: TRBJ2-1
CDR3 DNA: TGCAGTGCTAGAAGCGGTACCTCCTACAATGAGCAGTTCTTC
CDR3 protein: CSARSGTSYNEQFF

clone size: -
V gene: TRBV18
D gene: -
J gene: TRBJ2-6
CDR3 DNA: TGTGCCAGCTCACCACCAGGACTTGCCTCTGGGGCCAACGTCCTGACTTTC
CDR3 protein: CASSPPGLASGANVLTF

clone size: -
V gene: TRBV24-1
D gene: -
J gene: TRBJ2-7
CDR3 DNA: TGTGCCACCAGTCAAGGTGCCCTGGGCGAGCAGTACTTC
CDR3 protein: CATSQGALGEQYF

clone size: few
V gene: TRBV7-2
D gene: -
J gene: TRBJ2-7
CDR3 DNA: TGTGCCAGCAGCTTAGCGGGCAGGGGCGAGCAGTACTTC
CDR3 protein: CASSLAGRGEQYF

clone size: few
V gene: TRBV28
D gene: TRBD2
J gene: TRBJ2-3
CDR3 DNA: TGTGCCAGCAGTTTTAGCGGGGGGCGCACAGATACGCAGTATTTT
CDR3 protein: CASSFSGGRTDTQYF

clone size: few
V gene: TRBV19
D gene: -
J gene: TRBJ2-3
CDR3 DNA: TGTGCCAGTAGTATAGGTACGGGTTTTAGCACAGATACGCAGTATTTT
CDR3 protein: CASSIGTGFSTDTQYF

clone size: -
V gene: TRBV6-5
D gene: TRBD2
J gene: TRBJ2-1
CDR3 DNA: TGTGCCAGCAGTTTAGCGGGCTCTACCTACAATGAGCAGTTCTTC
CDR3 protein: CASSLAGSTYNEQFF

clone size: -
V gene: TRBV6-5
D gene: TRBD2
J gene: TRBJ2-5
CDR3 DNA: TGTGCCAGCAGTTCTAGTGGTATGGTGACTAGCGGGCCGGAGACCCAGTACTTC
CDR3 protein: CASSSSGMVTSGPETQYF

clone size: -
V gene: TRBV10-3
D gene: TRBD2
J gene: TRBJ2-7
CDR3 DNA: TGTGCCGTGGGACTAGCGGGAGAGCAGTACTTC
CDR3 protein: CAVGLAGEQYF

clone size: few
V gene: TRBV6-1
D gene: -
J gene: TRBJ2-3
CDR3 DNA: TGTGCCAGCAGCAACATCGATACGCAGTATTTT
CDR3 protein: CASSNIDTQYF

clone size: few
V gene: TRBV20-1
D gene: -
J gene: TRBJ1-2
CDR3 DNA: TGCAGTGCTAGGCTAGCTAACTATGGCTACACCTTC
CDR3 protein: CSARLANYGYTF